This TCR beta chain was retrieved from a study of chemoradiotherapy in HPV16-positive cancers. Here immunoSEQ multiplex PCR was the method, and the copy in TCRdb shows in-frame clones only, minus some. The data contain some 25,000 clones, approximately 94% of them singletons. Regarding the study as a whole: The functional HPV-specific definition rests on just a couple of HPV16-positive patients.

Worth noting for this clone: Its matching antigen is unknown.

The sample was blood, taken from a patient who underwent chemoradiotherapy. The sequence came from a human donor with HPV-associated anogenital cancer.

The CDR3: CASSPRTGQAGELFF. In DNA form, the CDR3 reads TGTGCCAGCAGTCCTCGGACAGGGCAAGCCGGGGAGCTGTTTTTT. The J gene is TRBJ2-2, the V gene TRBV27; TRBD1 matches 8 bases. The CDR3 is made up of 15 amino acids. The germline V gene encodes CDR1 MNHEY and CDR2 SMNVEV (reference sequence). With 5 bases clipped from V and 6 bases from J, the junction kept 8 bases outside the gene matches.